This T cell receptor delta chain was documented in a study of Vδ1+ human thymocytes. Broader study findings: Unexpected Vdelta2 sequences could cause misinterpretation of bulk repertoire data. Despite high sort purity, roughly 19% of thymic T cell receptor delta sequences were Vdelta2. In the thymus, TRG and TRD repertoires looked highly polyclonal with Gaussian CDR3 lengths.

V was shortened by 0 bases and J by 0 bases, with 17 bases between the two germline ends. There are 18 residues in the CDR3. CDR1 TSWWSYY and CDR2 QGS come from the germline V gene. As for this clone: Its antigen is still unknown.

Sequences come from RNA converted to cDNA by reverse transcription. The CDR3 regions were amplified by multiplex PCR from V-gene primers to a constant-region primer. TCRdb re-called the multiplex PCR reads via CATT. The sample holds about 75,000 delta-chain clones, approximately 34% seen once. Thymocytes were sorted as CD3+ TCRVdelta1+ TCRVdelta2- after alphabeta T cell depletion. Sorted Vdelta1+ thymocytes were roughly 98% to 99.6% pure. The chain combines TRDV1 with TRDJ1, with D perhaps TRDD3 (6 bases). The sequence derives from a boy in the first two years of life who had congenital heart surgery. Sequencing was carried out using Vdelta1+ gamma-delta thymocytes from the thymus. Subset given: FACS-sorted CD3+ TCRalphabeta- TCRVdelta1+ TCRVdelta2- thymocytes. The CDR3 region is CALGELVPWGWDTDKLIF. CDR3 DNA sequence: TGTGCTCTTGGGGAACTGGTTCCGTGGGGATGGGACACCGATAAACTCATCTTT.